This entry features one T cell receptor (beta chain) sequence. This clonotype was seen at least ten times. Which antigen it targets is not known. Base quality data are lacking; no much larger clone is found one base away. CDR1 and CDR2 (KGHSH, LQKENI) derive from the germline V gene. The CDR3 goes from the cysteine to the phenylalanine over 14 residues. Only the CDR3 DNA is retained, 42 bases long and in frame from the first base. Trimming at the junction amounts to 3 bases on V and 0 bases on J, and the germline ends lie 5 bases apart. Ficoll-Paque density gradient centrifugation was used to isolate PBMCs. The source of the sample is a study of T-cell memory formation after mild COVID-19 (dated by TCRdb to the early 2020s). Some background on the complete study: TCR sequence clusters from the two donors were found to be largely donor specific. Longitudinal TCRalpha and TCRbeta repertoire sequencing tracked T-cell clones expanding and contracting after mild COVID-19 in two donors. Two young, previously healthy adult volunteers made up the cohort, one male and one female.

General conclusions and limits of the study: SARS-CoV-2 specificity was not confirmed for the second-wave clones peaking on day 37. Clones contracting from day 15 to 85 had balanced CD4/CD8 phenotypes, while a second wave expanding from day 15 to 37 was biased towards CD4+. The study covered only a couple of mild cases, and larger cohorts including severe cases with pre-infection samples were considered necessary. Contracting CD4+ clones were found mainly in CM and EM memory subsets, while CD8+ clones were enriched in EMRA. Some responding clones were detected in pre-infection memory, suggesting pre-existing cross-reactive memory T cells joined the SARS-CoV-2 response.

Sequencing was performed on an Illumina NovaSeq 6000. TCRalpha and TCRbeta cDNA libraries were constructed by 5'RACE with constant-segment primers, with sample barcodes and unique molecular identifiers being introduced. Trizol reagent was used to extract RNA from every sample. Amplification of the libraries took two PCR steps, and the second step added a second sample barcode plus Illumina TruSeq adapters. Sequencing of libraries was performed on an Illumina NovaSeq with 2 x 150 bp paired-end reads. Per the authors' processing: Reads were demultiplexed and collapsed into UMI-guided consensus sequences with migec v1.2.7. Using mixcr v2.1.11, UMI consensuses were aligned to TRA and TRB V and J templates and then assembled into clonotypes. A clonotype was counted as expanded or contracted only if both edgeR and NoisET called the change significant, with noise models trained on biological replicates. For edgeR calls, the thresholds were a false discovery rate-adjusted p below 0.01 and a log2 fold-change of 1. As an exploratory analysis of dynamics, PCA with hierarchical clustering was applied to max-normalized trajectories of the 1000 most abundant clonotypes. Separately sequenced CD4+ and CD8+ repertoires were used to assign the CD4 or CD8 phenotype of responding clones. In TCRdb, the public reads were trimmed at Q25 with fastp and aligned with MiXCR, with productive beta chains retained. Every CDR3 protein is listed once, alongside the most common genes and DNA of its rows. These V and J calls are TCRdb output, not the study's own analysis. Across this sample there are about 350,000 distinct CDR3 sequences, with about an eighth seen only once. About 20% of the sample lies in the top ten.

The chain was built from TRBV18 and TRBJ1-4; no D segment can be confidently identified. Material for sequencing was PBMCs or a T cell subset sorted from them (not recorded which). The sequence came from a man between 18 and 35 years old who had mild COVID-19 (a few samples of this study predate the infection). The sample titles of this study are shuffled in the database, so cell type and time point are left out; the donor was told from shared clones. The CDR3 has the sequence CASSPGATNEKLFF. DNA sequence: TGTGCCAGCTCACCCGGGGCAACTAATGAAAAACTGTTTTTT.